The 6 T cell receptor beta chains reported below all come from one sample, sequenced in a study of lymphopenia after photon versus proton radiotherapy. Using immunoSEQ multiplex PCR, the repertoire was profiled, and TCRdb retains in-frame clones only, with some absent. The sample holds 83,000 or so clones; over 70% are singletons and the top ten take more than 1.2%. The sample consisted of peripheral blood, taken from a patient treated with proton-based radiotherapy. All receptors come from a man between 60 and 75 years old with pancreatic cancer.

The genes are TRBV18 and TRBJ2-7; possibly TRBD1 for D (6 bases). This CDR3 has 13 residues. The V gene's germline CDR1 is KGHSH and CDR2 LQKENI. V was pared by 4 bases and J by 2 bases, with 9 bases between. CDR3 DNA sequence: TGTGCCAGCTCACACAGGGAAACCTACGAGCAGTACTTC. It is translated as CASSHRETYEQYF.

The chain employs TRBV25-1 and TRBJ2-1; D remains ambiguous. In germline, CDR1 is MGHDK, CDR2 SYGVNS. The CDR3 is 13 residues long. V lost 1 base, J lost 9 bases, and 10 bases lay in between. The CDR3 nucleotides read TGTGCCAGCAGTGAATCCGGTGTTGGTGAGCAGTTCTTC. It encodes CASSESGVGEQFF.

This clone was recorded only once. V is TRBV15 and J is TRBJ2-1; tentatively, D is TRBD2 (5 bases). Germline assignment: CDR1 LNHNV and CDR2 YYDKDF (reference sequence). This CDR3 is built from 15 residues. Trimming shortened V by 1 base and J by 8 bases, and 15 bases separated the two germline ends. The CDR3 region is CATSRGANEGHEQFF. The DNA of the CDR3 is TGTGCCACCAGCAGAGGAGCAAACGAGGGTCATGAGCAGTTCTTC.

The chain links TRBV10-1 to TRBJ2-7; perhaps TRBD1 as D (5 bases). With 7 bases removed from V and 1 base from J, the gap between germline ends came to 8 bases. The CDR3 consists of 12 residues. In germline, CDR1 is WNHNN, CDR2 SYGVQD (reference sequence). The CDR3 nucleotides read TGCGCCAGCAAGGACAATTCCTACGAGCAGTACTTC. The encoded protein is CASKDNSYEQYF.

This clone came up once. The chain carries TRBV6-1 and TRBJ1-2; unclear D gene. This CDR3 spans 15 amino acids. CDR1 MNHNS and CDR2 SASEGT come from the germline V gene. Trimming took off 6 bases at V and 4 bases at J, with 18 bases between the two ends. The CDR3 region is CASRGDTLRIYGYTF. CDR3 DNA: TGTGCCAGCAGGGGCGACACACTCCGTATCTATGGCTACACCTTC.

A word on this clone: Germline is not matched at one junction end, which may reflect a read error. V usage is TRBV7-7 and J usage is TRBJ2-1; D is unresolved. The CDR3 extends over 13 amino acids. In germline, CDR1 is SSHAT, CDR2 FNYEAQ (reference sequence). CDR3 loop: CASSSDAHNEQFF. CDR3 DNA sequence: TGTGCTAGCAGCTCGGACGCACACAATGAGCAGTTCTTC.